This is a list of T cell receptor beta chains from one sample in a study of OX40 agonist ivuxolimab in advanced cancers. Assay used: immunoSEQ multiplex PCR; TCRdb lists only in-frame clones, some missing. The table shows about 66,000 clones, with about 85% occurring only once. The specimen was CD4+ or CD8+ T cells sorted from blood, collected in a trial of the OX40 agonist ivuxolimab. Receptor source: an adult with an advanced solid tumor such as melanoma, head and neck, liver or kidney cancer. Each CDR3 is given with its conserved first and last residue. D genes are given only for firm matches. Only some rows state a clone size, as once, few, many or a class for expanded clones.

>TRBV5-6|NA|NA|TRBJ1-2
CASSDGRGAVGYTF
TGTGCCAGCAGCGATGGGAGGGGCGCGGTTGGCTACACCTTC
>TRBV5-1|once|NA|TRBJ2-5
CASSLPTGRETQYF
TGCGCCAGCAGCCTCCCGACAGGGAGGGAGACCCAGTACTTC
>TRBV2|NA|TRBD1|TRBJ1-1
CASSRQGGGTEAFF
TGTGCCAGCTCCCGACAGGGAGGGGGCACTGAAGCTTTCTTT
>TRBV11-2|NA|NA|TRBJ2-2
CASSRLGAVGELFF
TGTGCCAGCAGCCGACTGGGGGCGGTCGGGGAGCTGTTTTTT
>TRBV6-5|NA|NA|TRBJ1-2
CASSTRTEGYTF
TGTGCCAGCAGTACAAGGACGGAAGGCTACACCTTC
>TRBV2|NA|NA|TRBJ1-2
CASSGRTYVF
TGTGCCAGCAGTGGACGGACGTACGTCTTC
>TRBV7-8|few|TRBD2|TRBJ2-7
CASNPLWTSGSGSSYEQYF
TGTGCCAGCAACCCCCTTTGGACTAGCGGGAGCGGGAGCTCCTACGAGCAGTACTTC
>TRBV18|few|TRBD1|TRBJ2-7
CASSPPVTGVHEQYF
TGTGCCAGCTCACCACCTGTGACAGGGGTCCATGAGCAGTACTTC
>TRBV5-1|NA|NA|TRBJ2-7
CASSFAGYRSTYEQYF
TGCGCCAGCAGTTTCGCCGGATACAGGTCTACCTACGAGCAGTACTTC
>TRBV6-6|NA|NA|TRBJ2-2
CASSYSGRPNTGELFF
TGTGCCAGCAGTTACTCTGGGCGGCCGAACACCGGGGAGCTGTTTTTT
>TRBV6-9|NA|NA|TRBJ2-1
CASSPPGLLIGNEQFF
TGTGCCAGCAGCCCTCCGGGACTCCTAATTGGCAATGAGCAGTTCTTC
>TRBV6-5|NA|NA|TRBJ1-1
CASSEATNTEAFF
TGTGCCAGCAGTGAGGCTACCAACACTGAAGCTTTCTTT
>TRBV28|once|NA|TRBJ1-5
CASTRWQLNQPQHF
TGTGCCAGCACAAGGTGGCAGCTCAATCAGCCCCAGCATTTT
>TRBV11-2|NA|TRBD1|TRBJ2-1
CASRPEGAMGEQFF
TGTGCCAGCAGACCTGAGGGGGCTATGGGTGAGCAGTTCTTC
>TRBV5-4|few|NA|TRBJ2-2
CASSLGEWAGELFF
TGTGCCAGCAGCTTGGGAGAGTGGGCCGGGGAGCTGTTTTTT